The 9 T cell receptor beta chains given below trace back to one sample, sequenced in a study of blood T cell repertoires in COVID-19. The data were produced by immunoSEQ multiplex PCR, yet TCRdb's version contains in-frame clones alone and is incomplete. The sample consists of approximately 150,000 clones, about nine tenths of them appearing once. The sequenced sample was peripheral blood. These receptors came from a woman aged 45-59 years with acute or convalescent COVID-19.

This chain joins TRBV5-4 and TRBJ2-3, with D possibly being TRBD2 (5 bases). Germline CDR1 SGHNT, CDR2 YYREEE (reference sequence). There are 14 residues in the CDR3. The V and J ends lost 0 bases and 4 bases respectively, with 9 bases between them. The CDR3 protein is CASSLAGVPDTQYF. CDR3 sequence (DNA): TGTGCCAGCAGCTTGGCCGGGGTCCCAGATACGCAGTATTTT.

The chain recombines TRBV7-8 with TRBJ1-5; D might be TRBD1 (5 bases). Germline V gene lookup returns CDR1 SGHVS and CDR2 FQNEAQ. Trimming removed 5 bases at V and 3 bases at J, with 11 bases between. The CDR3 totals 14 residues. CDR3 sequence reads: CASSPRRDNQPQHF. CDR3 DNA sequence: TGTGCCAGCAGCCCCCGCAGGGACAATCAGCCCCAGCATTTT.

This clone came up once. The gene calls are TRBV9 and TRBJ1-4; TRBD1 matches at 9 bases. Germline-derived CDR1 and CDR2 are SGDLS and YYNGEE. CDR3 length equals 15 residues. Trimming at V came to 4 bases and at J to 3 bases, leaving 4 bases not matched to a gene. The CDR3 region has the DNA TGTGCCAGCAGCACTCGACAGGGGGCTAATGAAAAACTGTTTTTT. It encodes CASSTRQGANEKLFF.

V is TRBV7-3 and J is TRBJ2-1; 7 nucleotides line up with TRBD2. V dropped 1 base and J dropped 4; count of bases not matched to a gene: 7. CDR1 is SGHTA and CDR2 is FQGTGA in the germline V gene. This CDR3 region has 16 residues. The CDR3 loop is CASSLRLRGSYNEQFF. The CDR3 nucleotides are TGTGCCAGCAGCTTAAGATTGCGGGGGAGTTACAATGAGCAGTTCTTC.

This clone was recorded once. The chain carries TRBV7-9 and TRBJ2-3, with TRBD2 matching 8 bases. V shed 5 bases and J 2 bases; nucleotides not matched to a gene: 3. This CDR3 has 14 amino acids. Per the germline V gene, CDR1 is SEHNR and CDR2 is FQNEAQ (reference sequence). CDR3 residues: CASSRSGDTDTQYF. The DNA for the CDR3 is TGTGCCAGCAGCCGTAGCGGGGACACAGATACGCAGTATTTT.

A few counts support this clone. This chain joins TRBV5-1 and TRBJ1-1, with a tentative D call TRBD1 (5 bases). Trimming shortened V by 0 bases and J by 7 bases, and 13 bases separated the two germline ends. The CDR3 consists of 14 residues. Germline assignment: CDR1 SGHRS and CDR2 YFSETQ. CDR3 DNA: TGCGCCAGCAGCTTGGAGGCAGGGTTGGATGAAGCTTTCTTT. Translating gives CASSLEAGLDEAFF.

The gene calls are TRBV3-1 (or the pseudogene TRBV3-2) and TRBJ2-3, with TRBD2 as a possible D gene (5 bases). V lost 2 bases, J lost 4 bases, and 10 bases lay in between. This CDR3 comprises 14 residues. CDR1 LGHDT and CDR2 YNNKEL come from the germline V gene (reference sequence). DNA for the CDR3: TGTGCCAGCAGCCAACCTAGCAGAGCAGATACGCAGTATTTT. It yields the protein CASSQPSRADTQYF.

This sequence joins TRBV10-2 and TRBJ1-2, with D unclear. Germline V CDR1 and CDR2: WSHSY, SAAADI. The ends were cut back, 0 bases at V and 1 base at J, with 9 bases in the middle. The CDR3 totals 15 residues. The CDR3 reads CASSESGVNNYGYTF. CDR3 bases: TGCGCCAGCAGTGAGTCGGGAGTAAATAACTATGGCTACACCTTC.

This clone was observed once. CDR3 sequence: CASSQVPLSNTGELFF. The CDR3 DNA follows: TGTGCCAGCAGCCAAGTCCCACTATCGAACACCGGGGAGCTGTTTTTT. V is TRBV14 and J is TRBJ2-2; D gene ambiguous. This CDR3 is built from 16 residues. The V gene lost 1 base and the J gene lost 0 bases, with 9 bases spanning the gap. Germline values: CDR1 SGHDN, CDR2 FVKESK.